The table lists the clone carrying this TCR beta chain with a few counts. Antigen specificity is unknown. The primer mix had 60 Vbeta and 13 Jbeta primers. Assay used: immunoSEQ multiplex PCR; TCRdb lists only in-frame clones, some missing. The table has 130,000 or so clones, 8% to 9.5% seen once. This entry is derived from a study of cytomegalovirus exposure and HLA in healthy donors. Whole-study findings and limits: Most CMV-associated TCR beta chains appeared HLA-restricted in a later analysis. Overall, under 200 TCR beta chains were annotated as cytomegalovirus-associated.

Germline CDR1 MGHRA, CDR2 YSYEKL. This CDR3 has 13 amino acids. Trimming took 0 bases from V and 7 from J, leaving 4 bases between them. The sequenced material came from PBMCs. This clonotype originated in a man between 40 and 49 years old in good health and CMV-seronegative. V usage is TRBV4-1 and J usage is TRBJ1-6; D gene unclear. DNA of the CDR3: TGCGCCAGCAGCCAAGATCTCAATTCACCCCTCCACTTT. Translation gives CASSQDLNSPLHF.